This T cell receptor beta chain was sequenced for a study of cytotoxic CD8 clonotypes in ibrutinib-treated CLL. Background on the study: The response samples were taken once patients had been treated for a median of approximately 12 months, range 6 to 36. Among the samples, the mean was about 270,000 productive templates and roughly 96,000 productive rearrangements. The study, taken as a whole, reports: Having risen at ibrutinib response, clonality had fallen back toward baseline by progression. Clonotypes that were public were uncommon, and they contracted or stayed stable on treatment.

Per the germline V gene, CDR1 is PRHDT and CDR2 is FYEKMQ (reference sequence). This CDR3 contains 12 residues. The V segment lost 8 bases and the J segment 8 bases; nucleotides outside the gene matches: 5. Concerning this clone itself: The antigen remains unidentified.

The data were produced by immunoSEQ multiplex PCR, yet TCRdb's version contains in-frame clones alone and is incomplete. Of some 50,000 clones in the sample, around 60% are singletons; the top ten hold about a fifth. The receptor was isolated from a human donor with chronic lymphocytic leukemia. The material sequenced was PBMCs, taken after 24 months of ibrutinib treatment. The V gene is TRBV13, the J gene TRBJ2-7; 11 bases match TRBD2. The CDR3: CASQLAGGKQYF. CDR3 DNA sequence: TGTGCCAGCCAGCTAGCGGGAGGCAAGCAGTACTTC.